One and the same sample provided the 7 T cell receptor beta chains below, sequenced in a study of T-cell memory formation after mild COVID-19. TCRdb redid the calling of the 5' RACE reads with MiXCR, one entry per CDR3 protein. The sample includes around 200,000 distinct CDR3 sequences, 27% of them seen just once. What was sequenced was PBMCs or a T cell subset sorted from them (not recorded which). The receptors here all came from an adult woman who had mild COVID-19 (a few samples of this study predate the infection). Cell type and time point are not known.

This chain connects TRBV3-1 to TRBJ1-6; D gene uncertain. V lost 5 bases to trimming and J lost 7 bases, with 12 bases between them. From germline, CDR1 is LGHDT and CDR2 YNNKEL (reference sequence). This CDR3 has 14 amino acids. The CDR3 DNA reads TGTGCCAGCAGCGGGTTGTCGGGGAATTCACCCCTCCACTTT. Residues: CASSGLSGNSPLHF.

This clonotype was seen ten or more times. The rearrangement uses TRBV10-3 and TRBJ1-2; possible D gene TRBD1, 5 bases. V gave up 2 bases and J gave up 3 bases, with 10 bases separating them. The CDR3 has 14 amino acids. Germline CDR1 is ENHRY and CDR2 is SYGVKD. The CDR3 region is CAISEIEGDYGYTF. CDR3 coding DNA: TGTGCCATCAGTGAGATTGAAGGGGACTATGGCTACACCTTC.

The chain links TRBV20-1 to TRBJ1-2; D is ambiguous. Germline loops: CDR1 DFQATT, CDR2 SNEGSKA (reference sequence). This CDR3 contains 18 residues. Trimming took 0 bases from V and 0 from J, leaving 20 bases between them. The CDR3 spells CSARDPLEGKLANYGYTF. The CDR3 DNA sequence: TGCAGTGCTAGAGATCCCCTTGAAGGAAAGTTAGCTAACTATGGCTACACCTTC.

This clonotype was counted between two and nine times. The rearrangement joins TRBV7-3 to TRBJ2-1; 9 nucleotides align to TRBD2. Germline CDR1 and CDR2: SGHTA and FQGTGA. There are 15 residues in the CDR3. Unmatched junction bases numbered 2, after V lost 3 bases and J lost 2 bases. For the CDR3, the DNA is TGTGCCAGCAGCTTGGCGGGAGGGGCCTACAATGAGCAGTTCTTC. Translation: CASSLAGGAYNEQFF.

The V and J genes are TRBV18 and TRBJ1-1; tentatively, D is TRBD1 (5 bases). V lost 6 bases and J 4 bases, leaving 21 bases between the germline ends. Germline loops: CDR1 KGHSH, CDR2 LQKENI. The CDR3 totals 16 residues. CDR3 amino acids: CASSHSEGPTGTEAFF. The DNA for the CDR3 is TGTGCCAGCTCTCATTCAGAGGGACCCACGGGCACTGAAGCTTTCTTT.

This chain uses TRBV5-1 with TRBJ2-2; the D gene could be TRBD1 or TRBD2 (5 bases each). This CDR3 has 15 residues. CDR1 is SGHRS, CDR2 YFSETQ, per germline. With 3 bases removed from V and 5 bases from J, the gap between germline ends came to 14 bases. In nucleotides, the CDR3 is TGCGCCAGCAGCTACAGGATTGAGGGGACCGGGGAGCTGTTTTTT. It translates to CASSYRIEGTGELFF.

This sequence joins TRBV25-1 and TRBJ2-7, with a tentative D call TRBD1 (6 bases). CDR3 length equals 15 residues. Germline-derived CDR1 and CDR2 are MGHDK and SYGVNS. The V and J ends lost 2 bases and 1 base respectively, with 12 bases between them. CDR3 residues: CASSEPDSSSYEQYF. The CDR3 nucleotides are TGTGCCAGCAGTGAACCGGACAGTTCTTCCTACGAGCAGTACTTC.